This T cell receptor beta chain was identified in a study of blood T cell repertoires in COVID-19. Study in general: Samples of COVID-19 (acute and convalescent) were obtained from the United States, Italy and Spain.

This clone was counted only a few times. This CDR3 is 14 amino acids long. Profiling relied on immunoSEQ multiplex PCR, and the TCRdb table lists in-frame clones only, not all of them. Of about 180,000 clones in the sample, 84% were seen once. The receptor comes from a man aged 50 or older who had recovered from COVID-19. The chain recombines TRBV21-1 with TRBJ1-1. TRBV21-1 is tagged as a pseudogene. Sequenced sample: PBMCs or T cells enriched from blood (not recorded which). CDR3 DNA: TGTGCCAGCAGCCCTCGGTCCTCCAATTCTGAAGCTTTCTTT. The encoded protein is CASSPRSSNSEAFF.